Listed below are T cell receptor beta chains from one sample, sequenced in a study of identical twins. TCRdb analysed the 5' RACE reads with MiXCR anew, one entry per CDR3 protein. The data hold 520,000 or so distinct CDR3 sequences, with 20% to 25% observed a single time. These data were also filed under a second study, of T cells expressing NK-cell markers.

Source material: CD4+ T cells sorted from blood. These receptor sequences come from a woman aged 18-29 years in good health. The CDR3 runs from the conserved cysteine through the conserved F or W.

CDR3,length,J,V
CASSQEGVSGYTF,13,TRBJ1-2,TRBV3-1
CASSIAGENEQFF,13,TRBJ2-1,TRBV5-1
CASSFQGIYEQYF,13,TRBJ2-7,TRBV12-3/TRBV12-4
CASSQAKLAGVDTQYF,16,TRBJ2-3,TRBV14
CAISGHRDRVNYGYTF,16,TRBJ1-2,TRBV10-3
CASSLGLGSTYF,12,TRBJ2-7,TRBV7-2
CASSLQRGTQYF,12,TRBJ2-5,TRBV3-1
CASRVPTGELFF,12,TRBJ2-2,TRBV6-1
CASSLGTGGGQYF,13,TRBJ2-3,TRBV4-2
CASSSGQGTGGYTF,14,TRBJ1-2,TRBV27
CASSSPYSGANVLTF,15,TRBJ2-6,TRBV18
CASRTGQVASGETQYF,16,TRBJ2-5,TRBV5-5
CASSEGRLGSTDTQYF,16,TRBJ2-3,TRBV5-1
CASGPQSLTDTQYF,14,TRBJ2-3,TRBV7-3
CSARDQRYIQYF,12,TRBJ2-4,TRBV20-1
CASSLYLRTDGNTIYF,16,TRBJ1-3,TRBV7-2
CASTDRGGPLTEAFF,15,TRBJ1-1,TRBV3-1
CASSKAGGPYEQYF,14,TRBJ2-7,TRBV12-3/TRBV12-4
CASSDSGTSVGETQYF,16,TRBJ2-5,TRBV6-4
CSVEDRRYYGYTF,13,TRBJ1-2,TRBV29-1
CSVSHRPEAFF,11,TRBJ1-1,TRBV29-1
CASSVEPLGTGSFYEQFF,18,TRBJ2-1,TRBV9
CASSVGGRGETQYF,14,TRBJ2-5,TRBV9
CASSPLTGGGGYTF,14,TRBJ1-2,TRBV27
CASSLAHMGNTIYF,14,TRBJ1-3,TRBV7-8